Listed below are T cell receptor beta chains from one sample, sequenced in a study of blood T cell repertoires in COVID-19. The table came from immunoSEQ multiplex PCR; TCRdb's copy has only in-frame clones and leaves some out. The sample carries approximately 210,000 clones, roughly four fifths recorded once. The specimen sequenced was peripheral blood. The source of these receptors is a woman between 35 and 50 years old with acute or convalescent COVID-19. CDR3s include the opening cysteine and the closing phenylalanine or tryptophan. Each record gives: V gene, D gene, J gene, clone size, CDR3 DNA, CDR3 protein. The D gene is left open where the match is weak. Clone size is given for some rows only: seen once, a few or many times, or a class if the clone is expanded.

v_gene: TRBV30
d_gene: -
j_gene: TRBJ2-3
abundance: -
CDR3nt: TGTGCCTATATTGCGGCAGATACGCAGTATTTT
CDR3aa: CAYIAADTQYF

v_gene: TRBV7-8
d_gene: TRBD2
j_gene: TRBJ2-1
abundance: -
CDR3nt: TGTGCCAGCAGCCTTAGTGGGCTAGCGGGAGTGACCTACAATGAGCAGTTCTTC
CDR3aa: CASSLSGLAGVTYNEQFF

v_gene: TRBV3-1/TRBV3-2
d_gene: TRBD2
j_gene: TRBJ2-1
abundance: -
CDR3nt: TGTGCCAGCAGCCCTCAGCGGGGGGGCCTAAATGAGCAGTTCTTC
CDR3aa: CASSPQRGGLNEQFF

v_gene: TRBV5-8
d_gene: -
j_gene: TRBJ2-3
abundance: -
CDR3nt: TGTGCCAGCAGCCGCCCGGCAGGGAGCACAGATACGCAGTATTTT
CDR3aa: CASSRPAGSTDTQYF

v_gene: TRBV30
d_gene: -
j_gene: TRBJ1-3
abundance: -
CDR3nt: TGTGCCTGGAGTGGACTGGACACCCCTGGAAACACCATATATTTT
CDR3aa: CAWSGLDTPGNTIYF

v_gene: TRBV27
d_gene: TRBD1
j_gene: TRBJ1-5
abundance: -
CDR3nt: TGTGCCAGCAGCCCACGGGGGACAGCCAATCAGCCCCAGCATTTT
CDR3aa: CASSPRGTANQPQHF

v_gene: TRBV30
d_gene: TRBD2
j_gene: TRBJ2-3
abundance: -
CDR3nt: TGTGCCTGCTCGGGGAGCGGGGGGGCCGGAGATACGCAGTATTTT
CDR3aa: CACSGSGGAGDTQYF

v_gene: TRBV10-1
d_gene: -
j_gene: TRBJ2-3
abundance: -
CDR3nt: TGCGCCAGCTCGGCTGAACGACAGGTTGGGGTCCATACGCAGTATTTT
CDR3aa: CASSAERQVGVHTQYF

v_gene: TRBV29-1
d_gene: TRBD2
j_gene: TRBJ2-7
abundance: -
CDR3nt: TGCAGCGTGGGCCCCCTAGCGGGAGCGACCGAGCAGTACTTC
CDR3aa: CSVGPLAGATEQYF

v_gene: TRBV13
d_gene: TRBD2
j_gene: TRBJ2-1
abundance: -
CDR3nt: TGTGCCAGCAGCTTACTCGGGACTAACTACAATGAGCAGTTCTTC
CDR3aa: CASSLLGTNYNEQFF

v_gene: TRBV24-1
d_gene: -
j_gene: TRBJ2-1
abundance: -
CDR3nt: TGTGCCACCAGTCCCGGGGTTCCCGGAACAGTCACCTACAATGAGCAGTTCTTC
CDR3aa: CATSPGVPGTVTYNEQFF

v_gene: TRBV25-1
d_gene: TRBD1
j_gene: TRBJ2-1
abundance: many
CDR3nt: TGTGCCAGCAGTGACCTCGGACAGGGAAGAGCCTACAATGAGCAGTTCTTC
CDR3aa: CASSDLGQGRAYNEQFF

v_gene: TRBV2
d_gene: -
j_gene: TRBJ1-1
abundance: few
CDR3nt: TGTGCCAGCAGTGTATCGGGGGTCGGCACTGAAGCTTTCTTT
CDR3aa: CASSVSGVGTEAFF

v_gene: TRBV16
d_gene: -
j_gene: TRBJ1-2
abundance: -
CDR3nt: TGTGCCAGCAGCCAATCTCCAGGCCTCTATGGCTACACCTTC
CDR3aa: CASSQSPGLYGYTF

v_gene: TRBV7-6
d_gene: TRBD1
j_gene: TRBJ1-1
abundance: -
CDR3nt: TGTGCCAGCAGCTCGGTGACAGGGGAAGCTTTCTTT
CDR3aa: CASSSVTGEAFF

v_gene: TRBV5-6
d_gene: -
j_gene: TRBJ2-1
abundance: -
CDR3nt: TGTGCCAGCAGGAAACTAGCTTCGGTCTACAATGAGCAGTTCTTC
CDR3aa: CASRKLASVYNEQFF

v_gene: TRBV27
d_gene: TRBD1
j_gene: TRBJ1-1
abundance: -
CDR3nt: TGTGCCAGCAGCCGTCAGACAGGGGCCGGACACGCTGAAGCTTTCTTT
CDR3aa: CASSRQTGAGHAEAFF

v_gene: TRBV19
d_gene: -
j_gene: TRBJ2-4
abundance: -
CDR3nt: TGTGCCAGTAGTATAGCGGCAGCGGCTGTTCAGTACTTC
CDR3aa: CASSIAAAAVQYF

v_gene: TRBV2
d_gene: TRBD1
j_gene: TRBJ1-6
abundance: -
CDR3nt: TGTGCCAGCAAGAGGGGACAGGGGAATTCACCCCTCCACTTT
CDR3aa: CASKRGQGNSPLHF

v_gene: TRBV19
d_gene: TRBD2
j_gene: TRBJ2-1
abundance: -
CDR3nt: TGTGCCAGTAGTAGGGCGGGAGCCCGCTACAATGAGCAGTTCTTC
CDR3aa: CASSRAGARYNEQFF

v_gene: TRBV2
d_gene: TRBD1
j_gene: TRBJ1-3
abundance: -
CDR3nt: TGTGCCAGCACCCCCCAAGGGAAGTGGGACAGTAGCTCTGGAAACACCATATATTTT
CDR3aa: CASTPQGKWDSSSGNTIYF

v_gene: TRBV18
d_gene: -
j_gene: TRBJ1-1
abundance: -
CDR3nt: TGTGCCAGCTCACCTCGGGACACTGAAGCTTTCTTT
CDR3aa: CASSPRDTEAFF

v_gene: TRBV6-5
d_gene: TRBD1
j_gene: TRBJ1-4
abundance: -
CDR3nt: TGTGCCAGCAGGGGACAGCCTGAAAAACTGTTTTTT
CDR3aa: CASRGQPEKLFF

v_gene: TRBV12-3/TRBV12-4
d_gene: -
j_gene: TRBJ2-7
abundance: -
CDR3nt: TGTGCCAGCAGTTTCCTAGCATTCGAGCAGTACTTC
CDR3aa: CASSFLAFEQYF

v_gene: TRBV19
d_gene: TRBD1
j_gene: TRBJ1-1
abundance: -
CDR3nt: TGTGCCAGTAGTATAGATTTTACACAGGGGGACACTGAAGCTTTCTTT
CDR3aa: CASSIDFTQGDTEAFF

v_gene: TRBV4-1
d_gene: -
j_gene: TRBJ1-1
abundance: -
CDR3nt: TGCGCCAGCAGCCTCACCTTTTCATCGGGGGAGAACACTGAAGCTTTCTTT
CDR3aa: CASSLTFSSGENTEAFF

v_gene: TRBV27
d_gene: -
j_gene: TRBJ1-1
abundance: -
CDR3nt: TGTGCCAGCAGTTCTACCGGGGGAGGGGCGGACACTGAAGCTTTCTTT
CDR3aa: CASSSTGGGADTEAFF

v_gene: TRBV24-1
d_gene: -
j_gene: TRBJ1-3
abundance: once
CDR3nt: TGTGCCACCAGTCCCAGGGAAGCTGGAAACACCATATATTTT
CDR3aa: CATSPREAGNTIYF

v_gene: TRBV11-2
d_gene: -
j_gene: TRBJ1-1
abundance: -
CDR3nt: TGTGCCAGCAGCTCCTTTAGGACAGCAGAAGCTTTCTTT
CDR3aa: CASSSFRTAEAFF

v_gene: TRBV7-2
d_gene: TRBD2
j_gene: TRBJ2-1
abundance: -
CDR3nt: TGTGCCAGCAAAACTAGCGCGGTGAGCTCCTACAATGAGCAGTTCTTC
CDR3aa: CASKTSAVSSYNEQFF

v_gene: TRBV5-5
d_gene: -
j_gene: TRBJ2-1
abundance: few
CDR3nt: TGTGCCAGCAGCTTGGTATACGGCAATGAGCAGTTCTTC
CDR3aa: CASSLVYGNEQFF

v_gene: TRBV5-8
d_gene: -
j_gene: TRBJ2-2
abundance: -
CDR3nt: TGTGCCAGCAGCTTGAGAGTAGCTTTCACCGGGGAGCTGTTTTTT
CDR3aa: CASSLRVAFTGELFF

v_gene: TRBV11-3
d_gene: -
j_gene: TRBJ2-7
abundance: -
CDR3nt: TGTGCCAGCAGCTTGGGTAATTCGGGTGCCGAGCAGTACTTC
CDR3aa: CASSLGNSGAEQYF

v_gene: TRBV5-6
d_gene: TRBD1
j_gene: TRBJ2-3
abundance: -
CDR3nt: TGTGCCAGCAGCATACAGGGGGTTAGCACAGATACGCAGTATTTT
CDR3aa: CASSIQGVSTDTQYF

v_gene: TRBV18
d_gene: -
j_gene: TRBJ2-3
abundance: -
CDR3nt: TGTGCCAGCTCGCTGCTGGAGCACCATACGCAGTATTTT
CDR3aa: CASSLLEHHTQYF

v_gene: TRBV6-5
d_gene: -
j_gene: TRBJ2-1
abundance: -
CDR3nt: TGTGCTAGCAGAGATACCGGGACAACGAATGAGCAGTTCTTC
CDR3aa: CASRDTGTTNEQFF

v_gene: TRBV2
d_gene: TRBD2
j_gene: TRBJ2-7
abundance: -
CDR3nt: TGTGCCAGCAGTGAGAGCGGGGGATCCTACGAGCAGTACTTC
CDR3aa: CASSESGGSYEQYF

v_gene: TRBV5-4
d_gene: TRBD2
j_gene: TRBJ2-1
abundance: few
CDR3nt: TGTGCCAGCAGCTTGTCTAGCGGGATAGCAAATGAGCAGTTCTTC
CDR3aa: CASSLSSGIANEQFF

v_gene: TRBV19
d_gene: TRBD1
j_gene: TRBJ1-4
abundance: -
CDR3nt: TGTGCCAGCAGAGGGGGACGACAGGGCTGGGAAAAACTGTTTTTT
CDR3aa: CASRGGRQGWEKLFF

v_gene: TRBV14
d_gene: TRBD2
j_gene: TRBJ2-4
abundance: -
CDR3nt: TGTGCCAGCAGCCAAGTAAGCGGGGGAGCCAAAAACATTCAGTACTTC
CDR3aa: CASSQVSGGAKNIQYF